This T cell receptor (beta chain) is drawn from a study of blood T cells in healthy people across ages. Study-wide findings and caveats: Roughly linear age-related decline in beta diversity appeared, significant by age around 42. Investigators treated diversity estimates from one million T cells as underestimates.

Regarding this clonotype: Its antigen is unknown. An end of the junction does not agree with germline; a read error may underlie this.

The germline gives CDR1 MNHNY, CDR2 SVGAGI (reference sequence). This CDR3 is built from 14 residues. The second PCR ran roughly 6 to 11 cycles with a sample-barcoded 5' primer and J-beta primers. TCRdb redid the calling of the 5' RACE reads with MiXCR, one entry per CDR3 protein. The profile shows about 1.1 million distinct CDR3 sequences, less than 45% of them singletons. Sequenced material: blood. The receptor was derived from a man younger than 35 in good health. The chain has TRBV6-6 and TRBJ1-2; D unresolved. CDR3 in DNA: TGTGTCAGCAGTTACCACGACATTCTCTATGGCTACACCTTC. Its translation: CVSSYHDILYGYTF.